These T cell receptor beta chains were read from a single sample in a study of immune evolution from preneoplasia to lung adenocarcinoma. The table came from immunoSEQ multiplex PCR; TCRdb's copy has only in-frame clones and leaves some out. The table lists approximately 6,800 clones, approximately 85% of them singletons, with about 4.8% in the top ten. Sequencing used FFPE invasive lung adenocarcinoma tissue. The receptors were gathered from a person aged 50-75 years with lung adenocarcinoma. CDR3s include the opening cysteine and the closing phenylalanine or tryptophan. The D gene is left open where the match is weak. For some rows the clone size is stated as once, few or many, or as a class when expanded; others skip it.

cdr3_nt,cdr3_aa,j_call,d_call,clone_size,v_call
TGTGCCAGCAGTCCCTACACAGGGGGCGGGACTGAAGCTTTCTTT,CASSPYTGGGTEAFF,TRBJ1-1,TRBD1,few,TRBV28
TGTGCCAGCAGCTACCGGACCCAGAGAGGCACAGATACGCAGTATTTT,CASSYRTQRGTDTQYF,TRBJ2-3,-,-,TRBV9
TGCGCCAGCAGCTTAAGACAGGGGGTGAACACTGAAGCTTTCTTT,CASSLRQGVNTEAFF,TRBJ1-1,TRBD1,once,TRBV5-1
TGTGCCAGCAGCTCGGGGACGAAGGGGCGTAGATCTGAAGCTTTCTTT,CASSSGTKGRRSEAFF,TRBJ1-1,-,few,TRBV5-4
TGCAGTGCACAATACAATGAGCAGTTCTTC,CSAQYNEQFF,TRBJ2-1,-,-,TRBV20-1
TGTGCCAGCAGCCTAGCCCGGGACAGGGATCAGCCCCAGCATTTT,CASSLARDRDQPQHF,TRBJ1-5,TRBD1,-,TRBV7-9
TGTGCCAGTAGTCACGAGACTGACCTCGCGGGATTGAATGAGCAGTTCTTC,CASSHETDLAGLNEQFF,TRBJ2-1,-,-,TRBV19
TGTGCCAGCAGTGGGACTAGCGGGAGAAGGGAGACCCAGTACTTC,CASSGTSGRRETQYF,TRBJ2-5,TRBD2,-,TRBV2
TGTGCCAGCAGCTTAGTGCAGGGGACACTCTACGAGCAGTACTTC,CASSLVQGTLYEQYF,TRBJ2-7,-,-,TRBV11-1
TGTGCCAGCAGCCAGCATCTAGCGGGGGGGGAGGTTACGCAGTATTTT,CASSQHLAGGEVTQYF,TRBJ2-3,TRBD2,-,TRBV7-8
TGTGCCAGCAGTAAAGAGCCGGACAGCGGGTTTATGGTCTACAATGAGCAGTTCTTC,CASSKEPDSGFMVYNEQFF,TRBJ2-1,-,-,TRBV28
TGTGCCTGGAGTCCCCCCGTCGTGACTGAAGCTTTCTTT,CAWSPPVVTEAFF,TRBJ1-1,-,-,TRBV30
TGTGCCAGCAGTAAGGACAGTCGAACTGAAGCTTTCTTT,CASSKDSRTEAFF,TRBJ1-1,-,-,TRBV2
TGTGCCAGCAGTTCCCAAACTGCAACTAATGAAAAACTGTTTTTT,CASSSQTATNEKLFF,TRBJ1-4,-,-,TRBV28
TGTGCCAGCAGCCCCTCGGGGGACAGAGGCACAGATACGCAGTATTTT,CASSPSGDRGTDTQYF,TRBJ2-3,-,few,TRBV6-6
TGTGCCAGCAGTGGAACGGGAGCGGGAGACACCATATATTTT,CASSGTGAGDTIYF,TRBJ1-3,-,-,TRBV9
TGTGCCAGCAGCCAAGGAGCGCCCAATGAGCAGTTCTTC,CASSQGAPNEQFF,TRBJ2-1,-,-,TRBV14
TGTGCCAGCAGCTTAGGGGGGAGCTCCTACAATGAGCAGTTCTTC,CASSLGGSSYNEQFF,TRBJ2-1,-,-,TRBV11-2
TGCAGTGCTAGGGATCGGGCCCAGTACTTC,CSARDRAQYF,TRBJ2-5,-,-,TRBV20-1
TGTGCCAGCAGCGAGAAGGTCCACCGACAGTACTTC,CASSEKVHRQYF,TRBJ2-5,-,-,TRBV7-4
TGTGCCAGCAGCTTAGAACCGGGACAGGGGATTTCCTACGAGCAGTACTTC,CASSLEPGQGISYEQYF,TRBJ2-7,TRBD1,-,TRBV7-6
TGTGCCAGCAGCCCTCGGAGGTCCGGAAGGGACGATACGCAGTATTTT,CASSPRRSGRDDTQYF,TRBJ2-3,-,-,TRBV7-9
TGTGCCAGCAGTTACTCGATACAGGGCACAGATACGCAGTATTTT,CASSYSIQGTDTQYF,TRBJ2-3,-,-,TRBV6-5
TGCGCCAGCAGCCCCACTAGCGGGAGGGGCAATGAGCAGTTCTTC,CASSPTSGRGNEQFF,TRBJ2-1,TRBD2,-,TRBV4-1
TGCGCCAGCAGCTCACTAGCGGGAGTAGGTGAGCAGTTCTTC,CASSSLAGVGEQFF,TRBJ2-1,TRBD2,-,TRBV5-1
TGCGCCAGCAGCCCCTATGATCTAGCGGGAGGGCCGCAAGAGACCCAGTACTTC,CASSPYDLAGGPQETQYF,TRBJ2-5,TRBD2,-,TRBV5-1
TGCGCCAGCAGCCAAGTTAGTCAGGGCAATGAGCAGTTCTTC,CASSQVSQGNEQFF,TRBJ2-1,-,-,TRBV4-1
TGTGCCAGCAGCGTGGGGGGTGGGGTAGAGACCCAGTACTTC,CASSVGGGVETQYF,TRBJ2-5,-,-,TRBV9
TGTGCCAGCAGCCCTTCCTTTGCGGGCCCGGGGTCCTACAATGAGCAGTTCTTC,CASSPSFAGPGSYNEQFF,TRBJ2-1,-,few,TRBV7-9